These 21 T cell receptor beta chains originate from one sample sequenced in a study of T cell responses to AZD1222 COVID-19 vaccine. Using immunoSEQ multiplex PCR, the repertoire was profiled, and TCRdb retains in-frame clones only, with some absent. The sample carries around 100,000 clones, roughly 89% recorded once. Here the sequenced sample was peripheral blood, taken on day 0 of AZD1222 vaccination. The receptors derive from an adult in good health.

The V gene is TRBV6-2 or TRBV6-3, the J gene TRBJ2-5; maybe TRBD2 (6 bases). Trimming stripped 3 bases from V and 6 bases from J, with 14 bases between. CDR1 MNHEY and CDR2 SVGEGT come from the germline V gene. The CDR3 is 14 amino acids. The CDR3 nucleotides read TGTGCCAGCAGTTATTTAGAGGAGGGGCAGACCCAGTACTTC. This codes for CASSYLEEGQTQYF.

J is TRBJ2-1 and V is TRBV6-5; 12 bases line up with TRBD1. The CDR3 consists of 15 residues. Germline V gene sequence: CDR1 MNHEY, CDR2 SVGAGI. V shed 7 bases, J shed 6 bases, and the junction held 7 bases outside the gene matches. As DNA, the CDR3 is TGTGCCAGCAAGACCGGGACAGGGGGCTTCAATGAGCAGTTCTTC. Its protein product is CASKTGTGGFNEQFF.

The chain employs TRBV9 and TRBJ2-7, with TRBD1 identical over 10 bases. Germline V gene data show CDR1 as SGDLS and CDR2 as YYNGEE. The V and J ends lost 3 bases and 3 bases, in that order; junction bases with no gene match: 6. The CDR3 length is 15 residues. In nucleotides, the CDR3 is TGTGCCAGCAGCGCAGGGACAGGGGTTGGCTACGAGCAGTACTTC. This encodes CASSAGTGVGYEQYF. The entire variable domain, with the rest obtained from reference TRBV9 and TRBJ2-7, is as follows: DSGVTQTPKHLITATGQRVTLRCSPRSGDLSVYWYQQSLDQGLQFLIQYYNGEERAKGNILERFSAQQFPDLHSELNLSSLELGDSALYFCASSAGTGVGYEQYFGPGTRLTVT.

The chain employs TRBV19 and TRBJ1-2, with 7 bases fitting TRBD1. CDR1 is LNHDA and CDR2 is SQIVND in the germline V gene (reference sequence). This CDR3 has 15 amino acids. After removal of 5 bases from V and 7 bases from J, the junction contained 13 bases not matched to a gene. The CDR3: CASSSTPGQWGGYTF. As DNA, the CDR3 is TGTGCCAGTAGTTCAACCCCGGGACAGTGGGGTGGCTACACCTTC.

The chain recombines TRBV4-1 with TRBJ2-7; D might be TRBD1 (6 bases). The CDR3 length is 14 residues. Germline V gene sequence: CDR1 MGHRA, CDR2 YSYEKL. With 4 bases removed from V and 5 bases from J, the gap between germline ends came to 15 bases. For the CDR3, the DNA is TGCGCCAGCAGCCCGGGACACCGATTAGACGAGCAGTACTTC. As protein: CASSPGHRLDEQYF.

The chain carries TRBV4-3 and TRBJ2-7; 9 bases agree with TRBD1. Trimming cost V 3 bases and J 4 bases; bases outside gene matches: 13. Germline V gene data show CDR1 as LGHNA and CDR2 as YSLEER. This CDR3 is built from 17 residues. CDR3 loop: CASSHTIPGQGEYEQYF. The CDR3 DNA follows: TGCGCCAGCAGCCACACCATACCGGGACAGGGTGAATACGAGCAGTACTTC.

This clone was seen only once. The rearrangement uses TRBV27 and TRBJ2-7; 7 bases are shared with TRBD2. The CDR3 is 14 residues long. The junction had 10 bases not matched to a gene; V was cut back by 7 bases and J by 4 bases. Germline-derived CDR1 and CDR2 are MNHEY and SMNVEV (reference sequence). The CDR3 spells CASNSGGSGYEQYF. The CDR3 DNA reads as TGTGCCAGCAACAGTGGCGGGAGTGGGTACGAGCAGTACTTC.

The gene calls are TRBV11-3 and TRBJ2-7; possible D gene TRBD1, 5 bases. V was trimmed by 5 bases and J by 1 base, leaving 9 bases between them. The CDR3 has 13 residues. CDR1 is SGHNT and CDR2 is YENEEA in the germline V gene. In DNA form, the CDR3 reads TGTGCCAGCAGCATAAGGGGTTCCTACGAGCAGTACTTC. Its protein is CASSIRGSYEQYF. Combining the CDR3 with reference TRBV11-3 and TRBJ2-7 gives the whole variable domain EAGVVQSPRYKIIEKKQPVAFWCNPISGHNTLYWYLQNLGQGPELLIRYENEEAVDDSQLPKDRFSAERLKGVDSTLKIQPAELGDSAVYLCASSIRGSYEQYFGPGTRLTVT.

This clone turned up a few times. The chain carries TRBV2 and TRBJ2-3; D might be TRBD1 or TRBD2, each matching 6 bases. The germline V gene has CDR1 SNHLY and CDR2 FYNNEI. Trimming pared 6 bases from V and 6 bases from J, leaving 13 bases between. CDR3 length: 13 residues. Here the CDR3 reads CASRPRGQDTQYF. The DNA for the CDR3 is TGTGCCAGCAGGCCCCGGGGGCAGGATACGCAGTATTTT.

The chain links TRBV10-3 to TRBJ1-2, with D possibly being TRBD1 (5 bases). The CDR3 contains 14 residues. Trimming left V 4 bases short and J 4 bases short, with 13 bases between. Per germline, CDR1 ENHRY and CDR2 SYGVKD. The CDR3 coding sequence is TGTGCCATCAGTGGGCAGGGTCAAGGCTATGGCTACACCTTC. Its translation: CAISGQGQGYGYTF.

The CDR3 DNA reads TGTGCCAGCAGTGAAACCTTTTTGGACAGGACCAATCAGCCCCAGCATTTT. Protein: CASSETFLDRTNQPQHF. The genes are TRBV6-1 and TRBJ1-5; 7 bases align to TRBD1. The trim removed 2 bases at V and 3 bases at J, leaving 10 bases unmatched. Per the germline V gene, CDR1 is MNHNS and CDR2 is SASEGT. This CDR3 spans 17 amino acids.

A note on this clone: One end of the junction is discordant with germline, which a read error may explain. The rearrangement links TRBV27 to TRBJ2-1, with D tentatively TRBD2 (6 bases). This CDR3 contains 17 residues. The germline gives CDR1 MNHEY, CDR2 SMNVEV (reference sequence). The DNA for the CDR3 is TGCACATCATCACGGGACTTCCTAATAAGCTCCTACAATGAGCAGTTCTTC. It specifies CTSSRDFLISSYNEQFF.

The V gene is TRBV29-1, the J gene TRBJ2-2, with TRBD1 as a possible D gene (5 bases). The V end was cut by 7 bases, the J end by 5 bases, with 17 bases between. The germline V gene encodes CDR1 SQVTM and CDR2 ANQGSEA. This CDR3 is 14 amino acids long. CDR3 DNA: TGCAGCGCATCTCAGACAGACGGAACCGGGGAGCTGTTTTTT. Translation gives CSASQTDGTGELFF.

The chain employs TRBV7-9 and TRBJ2-7; either TRBD1 or TRBD2 may supply D (5 bases each). This CDR3 spans 15 amino acids. Germline V gives CDR1 SEHNR, CDR2 FQNEAQ (reference sequence). V gave up 5 bases and J gave up 9 bases, with 23 bases separating them. This chain's CDR3 is CASSIYGTPRNSQYF. CDR3 bases: TGTGCCAGCAGCATCTACGGGACCCCGAGAAATTCGCAGTACTTC.

V and J are TRBV4-2 and TRBJ1-2; no definite D call. Trimming pared 3 bases from V and 2 bases from J, leaving 4 bases between. The CDR3 has 12 amino acids. In germline, CDR1 is LGHNA, CDR2 YNFKEQ. For the CDR3, the DNA is TGTGCCAGCAGCCAGGTCAACTATGGCTACACCTTC. It translates to CASSQVNYGYTF.

J is TRBJ2-5 and V is TRBV5-4, with TRBD1 matching over 7 bases. The CDR3 is made up of 13 amino acids. Per germline, CDR1 SGHNT and CDR2 YYREEE (reference sequence). Germline trimming cut 4 bases from V and 3 bases from J; bases unmatched to any gene: 3. CDR3 nucleotide sequence: TGTGCCAGCAGCCTAACAGGGGAAGAGACCCAGTACTTC. Protein: CASSLTGEETQYF.

The chain joins TRBV28 to TRBJ1-4; D is possibly TRBD1 (5 bases). V was shortened by 8 bases and J by 2 bases, with 9 bases between the two germline ends. The CDR3 consists of 13 residues. Germline CDR1 is MDHEN and CDR2 is SYDVKM. In nucleotides, the CDR3 is TGTGCCAGCCTCCGGGGGACTAATGAAAAACTGTTTTTT. The encoded protein is CASLRGTNEKLFF. Filled out from reference TRBV28 and TRBJ1-4, the complete variable domain reads DVKVTQSSRYLVKRTGEKVFLECVQDMDHENMFWYRQDPGLGLRLIYFSYDVKMKEKGDIPEGYSVSREKKERFSLILESASTNQTSMYLCASLRGTNEKLFFGSGTQLSVL.

The chain joins TRBV18 to TRBJ1-6; D perhaps matches TRBD1 (5 bases). The ends were cut back, 1 base at V and 8 bases at J, with 15 bases in the middle. CDR1 KGHSH and CDR2 LQKENI come from the germline V gene. This CDR3 is built from 16 residues. The CDR3 reads CASSPQETRGYSPLHF. Written as DNA, the CDR3 is TGTGCCAGCTCACCACAAGAGACCCGGGGCTATTCACCCCTCCACTTT.

This clone was counted a single time. This chain connects TRBV10-2 to TRBJ1-4, with 10 bases fitting TRBD1. The CDR3 consists of 14 residues. The germline CDR1 and CDR2 sequences are WSHSY and SAAADI. Losses at the gene ends were 8 bases for V and 5 bases for J; bases not matched to a gene: 5. CDR3 DNA: TGCGCCAGCTCGTCGGGACAGGGGAATGAAAAACTGTTTTTT. Protein sequence: CASSSGQGNEKLFF.

The J gene is TRBJ1-6, the V gene TRBV19, with D perhaps TRBD1 (6 bases). Germline CDR1 LNHDA, CDR2 SQIVND (reference sequence). CDR3 length: 15 residues. V was cut by 5 bases and J by 6 bases, with 14 bases left in between. In DNA form, the CDR3 reads TGTGCCAGTAGTGAGAAGACAGGACTTAATTCACCCCTCCACTTT. Translation gives CASSEKTGLNSPLHF.

J is TRBJ2-7 and V is TRBV6-2 or TRBV6-3; 8 nucleotides line up with TRBD2. CDR3 length equals 14 residues. V gave up 5 bases and J gave up 2 bases; unmatched junction bases: 5. The germline V gene encodes CDR1 MNHEY and CDR2 SVGEGT. CDR3 in DNA: TGTGCCAGCAGTGCGGGAGGCACTGCCTACGAGCAGTACTTC. Translated, it gives CASSAGGTAYEQYF.